The clone carrying this T cell receptor beta chain showed up just a few times. The antigen remains undetermined. The V end lost 4 bases, the J end lost 4 bases, and 13 bases lay between the germline ends. The CDR3 contains 14 residues. It was with a sample-barcoded 5' primer and a J-beta primer mix that a second PCR of about 6 to 11 cycles was run. TCRdb fed the 5' RACE reads into MiXCR, producing one record per CDR3 protein. The table records 1 million to 1.2 million distinct CDR3 sequences, roughly two fifths of them present only once. This entry comes from a study of blood T cells in healthy people across ages. Study-wide results and limits: Investigators treated diversity estimates from one million T cells as underestimates.

Sample: blood. The genes are TRBV12-3 or TRBV12-4 and TRBJ2-5; D uncertain. The clonotype comes from a man between 18 and 35 years old in good health. The CDR3 protein is CASSSGTIRETQYF. CDR3 in DNA: TGTGCCAGCAGTTCCGGCACTATTCGAGAGACCCAGTACTTC.